The entry below describes one T cell receptor beta chain. Its antigen is not known. There were TCR beta CDR3 regions amplified from RNA transcripts. The TCR CDR3 was amplified in a first-round RT-PCR using the HTBI primer set. MiXCR, run by TCRdb on the multiplex PCR reads, gives a single entry per CDR3 protein. Of 530,000 or so distinct CDR3 sequences listed, 17% are singletons. Trimming took 5 bases from V and 2 from J; bases not matched to a gene: 5. CDR3 length: 14 amino acids. Germline V gives CDR1 SGHAT, CDR2 FQDESV (reference sequence). The sample is drawn from a study of T cells in Graves' hyperthyroidism and ophthalmopathy. Overall study results and limits: Blood also carried most thyroid clonotypes expanded above 0.001. The model foresaw ophthalmopathy a median about 6.1 months prior to onset. A 13 V-J signature model discriminated ophthalmopathy versus stable hyperthyroidism.

Clinical symptoms, serum thyroxine, TRAb, thyroid ultrasound and orbital computed tomography informed diagnoses. This rearrangement joins TRBV11-1 to TRBJ2-7, with 8 bases identical to TRBD1. The receptor was derived from a woman in her late teens or twenties with Graves' ophthalmopathy. Sequences were obtained from blood. CDR3 sequence reads: CASSTTGVTYEQYF. The DNA for the CDR3 is TGTGCCAGCAGCACGACAGGGGTCACCTACGAGCAGTACTTC.